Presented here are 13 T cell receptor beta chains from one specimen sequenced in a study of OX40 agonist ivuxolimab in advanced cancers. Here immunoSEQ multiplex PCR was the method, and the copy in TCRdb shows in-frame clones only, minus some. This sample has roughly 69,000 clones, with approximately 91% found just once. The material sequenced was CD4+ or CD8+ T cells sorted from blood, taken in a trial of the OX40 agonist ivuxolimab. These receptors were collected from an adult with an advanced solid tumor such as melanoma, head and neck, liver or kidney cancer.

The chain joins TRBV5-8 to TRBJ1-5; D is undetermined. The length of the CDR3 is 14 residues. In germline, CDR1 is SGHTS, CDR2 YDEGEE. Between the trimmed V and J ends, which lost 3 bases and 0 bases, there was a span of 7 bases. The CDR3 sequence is CASSWTDSNQPQHF. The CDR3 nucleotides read TGTGCCAGCAGCTGGACGGATAGCAATCAGCCCCAGCATTTT.

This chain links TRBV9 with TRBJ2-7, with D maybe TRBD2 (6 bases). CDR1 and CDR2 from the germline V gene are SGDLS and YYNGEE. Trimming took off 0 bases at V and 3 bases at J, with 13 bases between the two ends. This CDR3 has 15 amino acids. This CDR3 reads CASSVGGGGNYEQYF. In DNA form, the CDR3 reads TGTGCCAGCAGCGTAGGGGGTGGAGGGAACTACGAGCAGTACTTC.

Here the CDR3 reads CASTQDRGADTQYF. In DNA, the CDR3 is TGTGCCAGCACCCAAGACAGGGGAGCAGATACGCAGTATTTT. The rearrangement links TRBV6-5 to TRBJ2-3; TRBD1 agrees at 8 bases. With 7 bases clipped from V and 4 bases from J, the junction kept 7 bases outside the gene matches. Germline V gene sequence: CDR1 MNHEY, CDR2 SVGAGI. The CDR3 is made up of 14 amino acids.

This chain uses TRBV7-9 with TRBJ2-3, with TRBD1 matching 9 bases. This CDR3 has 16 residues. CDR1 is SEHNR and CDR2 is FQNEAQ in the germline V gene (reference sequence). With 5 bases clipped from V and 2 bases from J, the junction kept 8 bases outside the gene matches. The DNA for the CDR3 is TGTGCCAGCAGCACCGCACAGGGGGCATACACAGATACGCAGTATTTT. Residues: CASSTAQGAYTDTQYF.

The CDR3 spells CSVPRGTEAFF. Written as DNA, the CDR3 is TGCAGCGTTCCTAGGGGTACTGAAGCTTTCTTT. The genes are TRBV29-1 and TRBJ1-1; D is perhaps TRBD1 (5 bases). Trimming stripped 5 bases from V and 5 bases from J, with 9 bases between. This CDR3 region has 11 residues. Germline CDR1 is SQVTM and CDR2 is ANQGSEA.

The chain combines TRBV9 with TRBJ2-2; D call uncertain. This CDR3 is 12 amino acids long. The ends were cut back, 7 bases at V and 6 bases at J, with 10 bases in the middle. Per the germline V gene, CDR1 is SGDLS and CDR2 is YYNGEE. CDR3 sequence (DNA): TGTGCCAGCTGCAGGCTCGCCGGGGAGCTGTTTTTT. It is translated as CASCRLAGELFF.

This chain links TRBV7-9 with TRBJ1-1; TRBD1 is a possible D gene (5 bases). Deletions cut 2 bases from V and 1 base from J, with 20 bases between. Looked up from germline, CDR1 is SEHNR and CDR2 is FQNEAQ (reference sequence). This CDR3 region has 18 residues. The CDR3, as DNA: TGTGCCAGCAGCTTATTATCCAGGACCCAGGGAGGGAACACTGAAGCTTTCTTT. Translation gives CASSLLSRTQGGNTEAFF.

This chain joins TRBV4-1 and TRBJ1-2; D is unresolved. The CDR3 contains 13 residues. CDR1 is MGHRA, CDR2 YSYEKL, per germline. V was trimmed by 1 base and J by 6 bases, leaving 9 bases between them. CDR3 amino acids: CASSQVGLHGYTF. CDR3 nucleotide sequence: TGCGCCAGCAGCCAAGTAGGCCTCCATGGCTACACCTTC.

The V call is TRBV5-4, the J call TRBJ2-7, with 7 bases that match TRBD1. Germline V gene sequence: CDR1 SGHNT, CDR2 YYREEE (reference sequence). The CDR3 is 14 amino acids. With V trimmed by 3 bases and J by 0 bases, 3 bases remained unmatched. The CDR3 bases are TGTGCCAGCAGCTACCGGGACAGCTCCTACGAGCAGTACTTC. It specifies CASSYRDSSYEQYF.

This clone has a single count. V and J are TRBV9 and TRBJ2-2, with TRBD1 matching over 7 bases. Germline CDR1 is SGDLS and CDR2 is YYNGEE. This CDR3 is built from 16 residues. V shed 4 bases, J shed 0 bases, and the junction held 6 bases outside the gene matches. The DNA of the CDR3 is TGTGCCAGCAGCTACCGCCAGGGGGCGAACACCGGGGAGCTGTTTTTT. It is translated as CASSYRQGANTGELFF.

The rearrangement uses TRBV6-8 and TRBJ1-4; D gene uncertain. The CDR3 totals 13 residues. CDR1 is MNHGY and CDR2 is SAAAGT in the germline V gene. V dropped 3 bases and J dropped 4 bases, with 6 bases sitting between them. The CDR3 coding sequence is TGTGCCAGCAGTTATTTTTGTAATGAAAAACTGTTTTTT. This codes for CASSYFCNEKLFF.

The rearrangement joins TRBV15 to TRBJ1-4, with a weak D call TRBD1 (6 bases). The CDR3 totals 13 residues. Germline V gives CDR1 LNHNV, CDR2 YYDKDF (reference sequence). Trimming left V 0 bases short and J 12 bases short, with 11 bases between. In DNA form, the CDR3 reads TGTGCCACCAGCAGAGATAGGGCAGGGGAACTGTTTTTT. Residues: CATSRDRAGELFF.

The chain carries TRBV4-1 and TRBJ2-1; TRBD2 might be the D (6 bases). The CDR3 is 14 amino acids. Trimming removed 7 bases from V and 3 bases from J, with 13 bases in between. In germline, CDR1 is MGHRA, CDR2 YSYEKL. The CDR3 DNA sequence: TGCGCCAGCAATACCGGGACTGACTACAATGAGCAGTTCTTC. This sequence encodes CASNTGTDYNEQFF.